This TCR beta chain was sequenced during a study of blood T cell repertoires in COVID-19. Study-level information: Sites across the United States, Italy and Spain contributed samples from acute and convalescent COVID-19. PBMCs, B-cell-depleted T cells, or T cells provided the cDNA or gDNA that made up the material.

From germline, CDR1 is MNHEY and CDR2 SMNVEV (reference sequence). This CDR3 has 13 amino acids. Trimming shortened V by 4 bases and J by 8 bases, and 11 bases separated the two germline ends. The protocol was immunoSEQ multiplex PCR, while the TCRdb copy is restricted to in-frame clones and leaves out a portion. The table has over 250,000 clones, about 81% seen once; the top ten hold almost 1.5%. During active infection, Seattle patients enrolled and were then monitored through disease. This clonotype originated in a human donor with COVID-19, enrolled during active disease. The donor label of this sample is uncertain. Sequenced material: peripheral blood. The chain combines TRBV27 with TRBJ1-4, with D unresolved. In DNA, the CDR3 is TGTGCCAGCAGTTATCTAGGTGCGGAAAAACTGTTTTTT. It codes for CASSYLGAEKLFF.